Shown below are 10 T cell receptor beta chains from a single sample sequenced in a study of OX40 agonist ivuxolimab in advanced cancers. Measured with immunoSEQ multiplex PCR; TCRdb has only the in-frame clones, and not every one. The sample contains under 80,000 clones, about 90% of which appear only once. The sequenced sample was CD4+ or CD8+ T cells sorted from blood, obtained in a trial of the OX40 agonist ivuxolimab. These TCRs come from an adult with an advanced solid tumor such as melanoma, head and neck, liver or kidney cancer.

This clone was seen repeatedly, ten times or more. This chain connects TRBV10-3 to TRBJ2-2, with unresolved D. V gave up 8 bases and J gave up 0 bases, with 10 bases separating them. There are 14 residues in the CDR3. Germline CDR1 ENHRY, CDR2 SYGVKD. The CDR3: CAIRGRANTGELFF. CDR3 coding DNA: TGTGCCATCCGAGGCCGAGCGAACACCGGGGAGCTGTTTTTT.

This chain joins TRBV12-2 and TRBJ2-5; the table's D gene call, TRBD1, was not cross checked with the DNA. TRBV12-2 is labeled a pseudogene. This CDR3 comprises 15 residues. The CDR3 bases are TGTGCAAGTCGCTTAAGGGACAGGGGGTCAGAGACCCAGTACTTC. It codes for CASRLRDRGSETQYF.

The chain carries TRBV4-1 and TRBJ2-3; D uncertain. There are 16 residues in the CDR3. CDR1 and CDR2 (germline): MGHRA, YSYEKL. Trimming cost V 1 base and J 3 bases, with 14 bases left between them. DNA for the CDR3: TGCGCCAGCAGCCAAGGTTCCCTACAACGTACAGATACGCAGTATTTT. Its protein is CASSQGSLQRTDTQYF.

The chain has TRBV7-2 and TRBJ2-7, with 7 bases aligning to TRBD1. Trimming took 6 bases from V and 4 from J; bases not matched to a gene: 9. The CDR3 has 14 amino acids. Germline lookup yields CDR1 SGHTA and CDR2 FQGNSA. The CDR3 protein is CASSSPTRGYEQYF. DNA for the CDR3: TGTGCCAGCAGTTCACCCACCAGGGGGTACGAGCAGTACTTC.

The CDR3 protein is CASSFEGSGANVLTF. The CDR3 bases are TGCGCCAGCAGCTTTGAAGGGTCCGGGGCCAACGTCCTGACTTTC. The chain links TRBV5-1 to TRBJ2-6; D is undetermined. The CDR3 sequence is 15 residues long. With 2 bases removed from V and 4 bases from J, the gap between germline ends came to 10 bases. Looked up from germline, CDR1 is SGHRS and CDR2 is YFSETQ.

J is TRBJ2-2 and V is TRBV5-1; possibly TRBD1 or TRBD2 for D (5 bases each). The ends were cut back, 4 bases at V and 6 bases at J, with 10 bases in the middle. The CDR3 totals 13 residues. Germline V gives CDR1 SGHRS, CDR2 YFSETQ. DNA of the CDR3: TGCGCCAGCAGCGAAGAGGGGCCCGGGGAGCTGTTTTTT. Protein sequence: CASSEEGPGELFF.

The chain couples TRBV2 to TRBJ2-7, with a possible D match to TRBD1 (5 bases). Germline CDR1 is SNHLY and CDR2 is FYNNEI. With 5 bases removed from V and 4 bases from J, the gap between germline ends came to 12 bases. The CDR3 is made up of 13 amino acids. The CDR3 spells CASSRQLQYEQYF. CDR3 coding DNA: TGTGCCAGCAGTCGACAGTTACAGTACGAGCAGTACTTC.

By frequency in the sample, this clone is medium-sized. The rearrangement links TRBV7-2 to TRBJ2-7; D may be TRBD2 (6 bases). This CDR3 spans 14 amino acids. The V gene's germline CDR1 is SGHTA and CDR2 FQGNSA. The V and J ends lost 5 bases and 3 bases respectively, with 14 bases between them. The CDR3 DNA reads TGTGCCAGCAGCCCCGGTCGGGAGCGCTACGAGCAGTACTTC. Amino acid sequence: CASSPGRERYEQYF.

The gene calls are TRBV18 and TRBJ1-4; 11 bases agree with TRBD1. This CDR3 is 15 amino acids long. Germline V lookup: CDR1 KGHSH, CDR2 LQKENI. The V segment lost 3 bases and the J segment 8 bases; nucleotides outside the gene matches: 5. The DNA for the CDR3 is TGTGCCAGCTCACCTTCCGGGACAGGGGGGGAAAAACTGTTTTTT. It is translated as CASSPSGTGGEKLFF.

The chain combines TRBV27 with TRBJ1-2; possibly TRBD1 for D (5 bases). V was clipped by 7 bases and J by 9 bases, with 27 bases between them. Per the germline V gene, CDR1 is MNHEY and CDR2 is SMNVEV (reference sequence). This CDR3 has 16 residues. CDR3 sequence: CASTKYTAGTVDRYTF. CDR3 nucleotide sequence: TGTGCCAGCACCAAATATACCGCCGGGACGGTTGATCGCTACACCTTC.